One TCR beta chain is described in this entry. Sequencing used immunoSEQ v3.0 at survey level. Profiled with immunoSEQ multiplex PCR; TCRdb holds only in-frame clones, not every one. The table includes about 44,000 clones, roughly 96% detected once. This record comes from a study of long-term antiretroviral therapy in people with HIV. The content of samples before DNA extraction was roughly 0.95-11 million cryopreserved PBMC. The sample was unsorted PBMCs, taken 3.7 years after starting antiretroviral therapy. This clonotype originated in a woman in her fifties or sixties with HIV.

CDR3 sequence (DNA): TGTGCCAGCAAAGGGGCGCGGGGTTTTCAAGAGACCCAGTACTTC. Translation gives CASKGARGFQETQYF. The V gene is TRBV7-8, the J gene TRBJ2-5, with a tentative D call TRBD2 (6 bases). With 7 bases removed from V and 2 bases from J, the gap between germline ends came to 17 bases. The CDR3 runs 15 residues. Germline V gene sequence: CDR1 SGHVS, CDR2 FQNEAQ.